These 10 T cell receptor beta chains were sequenced from one sample in a study of identical twins. TCRdb re-called the 5' RACE reads through MiXCR, storing one row per CDR3 protein. This table has 240,000 or so distinct CDR3 sequences, about 11% appearing once. Sequencing was done on a sample of memory T cells sorted from blood. These receptors were taken from a man aged 50-59 years in good health.

This clonotype was observed at least ten times. This chain connects TRBV7-9 to TRBJ1-1; 9 bases are a match to TRBD1. Germline V gene lookup returns CDR1 SEHNR and CDR2 FQNEAQ (reference sequence). V shed 4 bases, J shed 3 bases, and the junction held 3 bases outside the gene matches. CDR3 length: 14 residues. Here the CDR3 reads CASSYGQGYTEAFF. The CDR3 DNA sequence: TGTGCCAGCAGCTACGGACAGGGGTACACTGAAGCTTTCTTT.

Details on this clonotype: A much larger clone lies one base from this, so it may be a read error. This chain uses TRBV6-2 or TRBV6-3 with TRBJ2-2; TRBD1 matches 11 bases. CDR1 MNHEY and CDR2 SVGEGT come from the germline V gene. The CDR3 runs 15 residues. The chain's CDR3 is CASSYIGQGAGELSF. Written as DNA, the CDR3 is TGTGCCAGCAGTTACATCGGACAGGGGGCCGGGGAGCTGTCTTTT.

There are many counts of this clonotype. J is TRBJ2-4 and V is TRBV20-1, with TRBD2 matching 7 bases. This CDR3 has 15 residues. Germline CDR1 DFQATT, CDR2 SNEGSKA (reference sequence). Germline trimming cut 1 base from V and 5 bases from J; bases unmatched to any gene: 8. The CDR3 nucleotides read TGCAGTGCTAGAGGAAAAGCGGGAAGTGAAAACATTCAGTACTTC. This gives the protein CSARGKAGSENIQYF.

V usage is TRBV29-1 and J usage is TRBJ2-2; the D gene could be TRBD1 or TRBD2 (7 bases each). Germline values: CDR1 SQVTM, CDR2 ANQGSEA. This CDR3 region has 14 residues. With 7 bases removed from V and 4 bases from J, the gap between germline ends came to 16 bases. Written as DNA, the CDR3 is TGCAGCGCTGGGAGGGGGCATGGCACCGGGGAGCTGTTTTTT. Translating gives CSAGRGHGTGELFF.

This clonotype showed up many times. This chain connects TRBV12-3 or TRBV12-4 to TRBJ1-1; D gene ambiguous. Trimming shortened V by 5 bases and J by 6 bases, and 16 bases separated the two germline ends. This CDR3 contains 14 residues. CDR3 nucleotide sequence: TGTGCCAGCAGTACCGGACGGGAAACCTCTGAAGCTTTCTTT. This codes for CASSTGRETSEAFF.

This clonotype was seen only a few times. The rearrangement links TRBV6-5 to TRBJ1-5; D ambiguous. Germline loops: CDR1 MNHEY, CDR2 SVGAGI. This CDR3 spans 14 amino acids. Trimming stripped 4 bases from V and 6 bases from J, with 13 bases between. CDR3 region: CASSLRTSGQPQHF. The DNA of the CDR3 is TGTGCCAGCAGTTTAAGGACGTCGGGTCAGCCCCAGCATTTT.

This clonotype was picked up a small number of times. The V gene is TRBV29-1, the J gene TRBJ2-7, with TRBD2 as a possible D gene (6 bases). The ends were cut back, 4 bases at V and 0 bases at J, with 13 bases in the middle. Germline loops: CDR1 SQVTM, CDR2 ANQGSEA. This CDR3 has 14 residues. The CDR3 sequence: CSVAGGQYSYEQYF. DNA for the CDR3: TGCAGCGTTGCCGGGGGTCAATACTCCTACGAGCAGTACTTC.

V usage is TRBV9 and J usage is TRBJ2-3; TRBD2 aligns across 11 bases. From germline, CDR1 is SGDLS and CDR2 YYNGEE. The CDR3 covers 16 residues. With V trimmed by 3 bases and J by 4 bases, 7 bases remained unmatched. The CDR3 DNA reads as TGTGCCAGCAGCGCAACACTAGCGGGGGCCGCAGATACGCAGTATTTT. It specifies CASSATLAGAADTQYF. Supplemented by reference TRBV9 and TRBJ2-3, the full variable domain reads DSGVTQTPKHLITATGQRVTLRCSPRSGDLSVYWYQQSLDQGLQFLIQYYNGEERAKGNILERFSAQQFPDLHSELNLSSLELGDSALYFCASSATLAGAADTQYFGPGTRLTVL.

In its sample, this clonotype was seen many times. The chain carries TRBV28 and TRBJ2-7; D not resolved. Germline V gives CDR1 MDHEN, CDR2 SYDVKM. Trimming removed 6 bases from V and 3 bases from J, with 9 bases in between. The CDR3 is made up of 12 amino acids. CDR3 amino acids: CASSPSFYEQYF. The CDR3 nucleotides read TGTGCCAGCAGCCCGTCCTTCTACGAGCAGTACTTC.

This clonotype was counted many times. This chain links TRBV29-1 with TRBJ2-2; 7 nucleotides match TRBD2. Germline-derived CDR1 and CDR2 are SQVTM and ANQGSEA. The trim removed 3 bases at V and 6 bases at J, leaving 1 base unmatched. The CDR3 contains 12 residues. The CDR3 loop reads CSVEGGPGELFF. In DNA, the CDR3 is TGCAGCGTTGAGGGAGGGCCCGGGGAGCTGTTTTTT.